These T cell receptor beta chains were read from a single sample in a study of CD8+ T cells in alopecia areata. Using immunoSEQ multiplex PCR, the repertoire was profiled, and TCRdb retains in-frame clones only, with some absent. The table has approximately 190,000 clones, roughly 60% seen once. Here the sequenced sample was CD4+ T cells sorted from blood, taken at week 24, from a patient treated with tofacitinib. The source is a human donor with alopecia areata. Both conserved end residues are part of each CDR3. D genes are given only for firm matches. Size values are once, few and many counts, or a class for expanded clones, and some rows have none.

v_gene	j_gene	d_gene	abundance	CDR3aa	CDR3nt
TRBV4-3	TRBJ1-2	.	.	CASSPYRDGYGYTF	TGCGCCAGCAGCCCCTACAGGGATGGCTATGGCTACACCTTC
TRBV30	TRBJ2-7	TRBD1	.	CAWSVPDRGVYEQYF	TGTGCCTGGAGTGTTCCGGACAGGGGGGTCTACGAGCAGTACTTC
TRBV18	TRBJ2-5	.	.	CASSPRNSQETQYF	TGTGCCAGCTCACCACGCAACAGCCAAGAGACCCAGTACTTC
TRBV7-2	TRBJ2-3	TRBD1	few	CASSQRTGADTQYF	TGTGCCAGCAGCCAGAGGACAGGGGCAGATACGCAGTATTTT
TRBV30	TRBJ2-3	TRBD2	.	CAWVPRTSGSIDTQYF	TGTGCCTGGGTCCCTCGGACTAGCGGGAGTATCGATACGCAGTATTTT
TRBV5-5	TRBJ1-2	TRBD1	.	CASSWGTGLYGYTF	TGTGCCAGCAGCTGGGGGACAGGGTTGTATGGCTACACCTTC
TRBV7-2	TRBJ2-3	.	.	CASSLTQPTDTQYF	TGTGCCAGCAGCTTAACCCAGCCCACAGATACGCAGTATTTT
TRBV9	TRBJ2-1	.	.	CASSEGLSDYNEQFF	TGTGCCAGCAGCGAGGGACTCTCTGATTACAATGAGCAGTTCTTC
TRBV29-1	TRBJ1-2	.	few	CSVEAVRRGYTF	TGCAGCGTTGAAGCCGTGAGGAGGGGCTACACCTTC
TRBV5-1	TRBJ2-7	.	.	CASSADKTYEQYF	TGCGCCAGCAGCGCGGACAAAACCTACGAGCAGTACTTC
TRBV5-1	TRBJ1-2	TRBD1	.	CASSLRQGIYGYTF	TGCGCCAGCAGCTTGAGACAGGGCATCTATGGCTACACCTTC
TRBV27	TRBJ2-2	.	.	CASSSRMNTGELFF	TGTGCCAGCAGTTCAAGGATGAACACCGGGGAGCTGTTTTTT
TRBV27	TRBJ2-3	.	.	CASSLGGNTDTQYF	TGTGCCAGCAGTTTAGGAGGAAACACAGATACGCAGTATTTT
TRBV5-1	TRBJ1-2	.	.	CASRDPRMDYGYTF	TGCGCCAGCAGAGACCCCCGGATGGACTATGGCTACACCTTC
TRBV7-2	TRBJ2-5	.	.	CASSLEEAQYF	TGTGCCAGCAGCTTAGAGGAGGCCCAGTACTTC
TRBV7-2	TRBJ2-5	.	.	CASSLVRQQETQYF	TGTGCCAGCAGCTTAGTCCGACAGCAAGAGACCCAGTACTTC
TRBV4-3	TRBJ2-5	.	.	CASSQDLYETQYF	TGCGCCAGCAGCCAAGATCTATACGAGACCCAGTACTTC
TRBV5-4	TRBJ2-3	.	once	CASSLEDTDTQYF	TGTGCCAGCAGCTTGGAGGACACAGATACGCAGTATTTT
TRBV30	TRBJ2-7	.	.	CAWSVSFSYEQYF	TGTGCCTGGAGTGTATCTTTTTCCTACGAGCAGTACTTC
TRBV25-1	TRBJ2-7	.	.	CASGAYEQYF	TGTGCCAGCGGGGCCTACGAGCAGTACTTC
TRBV4-1	TRBJ2-3	.	.	CASSQEWEGDTQYF	TGCGCCAGCAGCCAAGAATGGGAAGGAGATACGCAGTATTTT
TRBV2	TRBJ2-1	.	.	CASSIYNEQFF	TGTGCCAGCAGTATTTACAATGAGCAGTTCTTC
TRBV9	TRBJ1-6	TRBD1	few	CASSERWGQGINSPLHF	TGTGCCAGCAGCGAGAGGTGGGGACAGGGAATTAATTCACCCCTCCACTTT
TRBV10-3	TRBJ2-4	TRBD2	.	CAISSVLAGDPNIQYF	TGTGCCATCAGTAGCGTCCTAGCGGGAGATCCAAACATTCAGTACTTC
TRBV7-2	TRBJ1-1	.	.	CASSLVHATEAFF	TGTGCCAGCAGCTTAGTGCACGCCACTGAAGCTTTCTTT
TRBV10-3	TRBJ1-6	TRBD1	.	CAIRAGQDFDSPLHF	TGTGCCATCAGGGCGGGACAGGATTTTGATTCACCCCTCCACTTT
TRBV2	TRBJ2-5	TRBD2	.	CASNLAGGETQYF	TGTGCCAGCAACCTAGCGGGAGGAGAGACCCAGTACTTC
TRBV5-4	TRBJ2-7	TRBD2	.	CASSLAGGRAYEQYF	TGTGCCAGCAGCTTGGCCGGCGGGAGGGCCTACGAGCAGTACTTC
TRBV9	TRBJ2-1	.	.	CASSVDLNEQFF	TGTGCCAGCAGCGTAGATCTCAATGAGCAGTTCTTC
TRBV2	TRBJ1-2	TRBD1	.	CASRGDRDYGYTF	TGTGCCAGCAGAGGGGACAGGGACTATGGCTACACCTTC
TRBV14	TRBJ2-1	TRBD2	.	CASSLRTSGSHNEQFF	TGTGCCAGCAGCCTTCGGACTAGCGGGAGTCACAATGAGCAGTTCTTC
TRBV5-6	TRBJ1-2	.	.	CASSLAVDYTF	TGTGCCAGCAGCTTGGCGGTAGACTACACCTTC
TRBV4-3	TRBJ2-6	.	.	CASSLKSSGANVLTF	TGCGCCAGCAGCCTTAAGTCTTCTGGGGCCAACGTCCTGACTTTC
TRBV7-9	TRBJ2-1	.	.	CASSLWWDAWEYEQFF	TGTGCCAGCAGCTTATGGTGGGACGCCTGGGAGTATGAGCAGTTCTTC
TRBV5-1	TRBJ2-7	.	.	CASSSRGPSYEQYF	TGCGCCAGCAGCTCTCGGGGTCCCTCCTACGAGCAGTACTTC
TRBV11-2	TRBJ2-5	.	.	CASSKTGVQETQYF	TGTGCCAGCAGTAAAACGGGGGTCCAAGAGACCCAGTACTTC
TRBV7-3	TRBJ1-2	.	few	CASSPDSNYGYTF	TGTGCCAGCAGCCCCGACTCTAACTATGGCTACACCTTC
TRBV30	TRBJ2-7	.	.	CAWNRDLKVHEQYF	TGTGCCTGGAACCGGGACCTCAAGGTCCACGAGCAGTACTTC
TRBV5-1	TRBJ2-2	.	.	CASRKDSTNTGELFF	TGCGCCAGCAGAAAGGACAGTACCAACACCGGGGAGCTGTTTTTT
TRBV9	TRBJ2-7	.	.	CASSVDPDRTYEQYF	TGTGCCAGCAGCGTAGATCCTGACAGAACCTACGAGCAGTACTTC
TRBV25-1	TRBJ1-2	.	.	CASSELQGYGYTF	TGTGCCAGCAGTGAATTACAGGGATATGGCTACACCTTC
TRBV11-1	TRBJ2-3	.	once	CASSSQGIADTQYF	TGTGCCAGCAGCTCCCAGGGAATTGCAGATACGCAGTATTTT
TRBV15	TRBJ2-5	.	.	CATSRQYAETQYF	TGTGCCACCAGCAGACAATACGCGGAGACCCAGTACTTC
TRBV23-1	TRBJ1-2	.	.	CASSPYGYTF	TGCGCCAGCAGTCCCTATGGCTACACCTTC
TRBV9	TRBJ2-2	.	.	CASSVTGGTGELFF	TGTGCCAGCAGCGTAACGGGCGGAACCGGGGAGCTGTTTTTT
TRBV5-1	TRBJ2-3	TRBD2	.	CASSLRLAGESDTQYF	TGCGCCAGCAGCTTGAGGCTAGCGGGGGAGTCAGATACGCAGTATTTT
TRBV30	TRBJ2-3	.	.	CAWSKGGTDTQYF	TGTGCCTGGAGTAAAGGTGGCACAGATACGCAGTATTTT
TRBV28	TRBJ2-1	TRBD2	.	CASSSLAGDYNEQFF	TGTGCCAGCAGTTCACTAGCGGGGGACTACAATGAGCAGTTCTTC
TRBV5-1	TRBJ2-7	TRBD1	.	CASSVPGDRGYEQYF	TGCGCCAGCAGCGTTCCCGGGGACAGGGGGTACGAGCAGTACTTC
TRBV19	TRBJ2-4	.	few	CASSIAQGRGIQYF	TGTGCCAGTAGTATCGCCCAGGGGAGAGGCATTCAGTACTTC
TRBV18	TRBJ2-7	TRBD1	.	CASSGQGNSYEQYF	TGTGCCAGCTCTGGACAGGGGAACTCCTACGAGCAGTACTTC
TRBV18	TRBJ2-7	TRBD1	.	CASSPTGQGQGEQYF	TGTGCCAGCTCACCCACCGGACAGGGCCAAGGCGAGCAGTACTTC
TRBV5-6	TRBJ2-7	.	.	CASSYLGEAGRDEQYF	TGTGCCAGCAGCTACCTCGGGGAGGCCGGCAGGGACGAGCAGTACTTC
TRBV30	TRBJ2-1	.	few	CAWSQGRGEQFF	TGTGCCTGGAGCCAGGGAAGGGGAGAGCAGTTCTTC
TRBV29-1	TRBJ2-6	.	.	CSAPTGSGANVLTF	TGCAGCGCCCCGACAGGCTCTGGGGCCAACGTCCTGACTTTC